A selection of T cell receptor beta chains follows, all from one sample in a study of cytomegalovirus exposure and HLA in healthy donors. Clones were sequenced by immunoSEQ multiplex PCR, and TCRdb holds only the in-frame ones, with some missing. This table holds some 60,000 clones, 95% to 96% found once. The sequencing input was PBMCs. These receptors all come from a man aged 18 to 29 in good health and CMV-seronegative. Each CDR3 is given with its conserved first and last residue. Each record gives: CDR3 protein, CDR3 DNA, V gene, D gene, CDR3 length, clone size, J gene. D genes are given only for firm matches. Clone size is shown for a subset of rows, as once, few, many or a class of expanded clone.

CDR3: CASSSRGQGTSGELFF
DNA: TGCGCCAGCAGCTCGCGGGGACAGGGGACGTCCGGGGAGCTGTTTTTT
V: TRBV5-1
D: TRBD1
length: 16
size: -
J: TRBJ2-2

CDR3: CASRGGNTGELFF
DNA: TGCGCCAGCAGGGGGGGGAACACCGGGGAGCTGTTTTTT
V: TRBV10-1
D: -
length: 13
size: once
J: TRBJ2-2

CDR3: CASSYVSGVGYGYTF
DNA: TGTGCCAGCAGTTATGTATCAGGGGTGGGCTATGGCTACACCTTC
V: TRBV6-6
D: -
length: 15
size: -
J: TRBJ1-2

CDR3: CASSLELVIETDTQYF
DNA: TGCGCCAGCAGCTTGGAGCTAGTAATTGAGACAGATACGCAGTATTTT
V: TRBV5-1
D: -
length: 16
size: -
J: TRBJ2-3

CDR3: CASSTPGLSYEAFF
DNA: TGTGCCAGTAGTACCCCAGGGCTGTCTTATGAAGCTTTCTTT
V: TRBV19
D: -
length: 14
size: -
J: TRBJ1-1

CDR3: CASSSTYRGGLNEKLFF
DNA: TGTGCCAGCAGTTCGACTTACAGGGGGGGCCTTAATGAAAAACTGTTTTTT
V: TRBV28
D: TRBD1
length: 17
size: -
J: TRBJ1-4

CDR3: CASSQTNYGYTF
DNA: TGTGCCAGCAGCCAGACTAACTATGGCTACACCTTC
V: TRBV7-9
D: -
length: 12
size: -
J: TRBJ1-2

CDR3: CASRGLATSYNEQFF
DNA: TGTGCCAGCAGGGGACTAGCGACCTCCTACAATGAGCAGTTCTTC
V: TRBV28
D: TRBD2
length: 15
size: -
J: TRBJ2-1

CDR3: CASSQDLAGGRETQYF
DNA: TGCGCCAGCAGCCAAGATCTAGCGGGAGGGAGGGAGACCCAGTACTTC
V: TRBV4-3
D: TRBD2
length: 16
size: -
J: TRBJ2-5

CDR3: CAWVGQGRYWEQFF
DNA: TGTGCCTGGGTGGGACAGGGGAGGTACTGGGAGCAGTTCTTC
V: TRBV30
D: TRBD1
length: 14
size: -
J: TRBJ2-1

CDR3: CASNGGTGESSYNEQFF
DNA: TGTGCCTCCAACGGGGGTACGGGAGAAAGCTCCTACAATGAGCAGTTCTTC
V: TRBV30
D: -
length: 17
size: -
J: TRBJ2-1

CDR3: CASSRGGMNTEAFF
DNA: TGTGCCAGCAGTCGAGGTGGCATGAACACTGAAGCTTTCTTT
V: TRBV27
D: -
length: 14
size: -
J: TRBJ1-1

CDR3: CASTSWEDGELFF
DNA: TGTGCCAGCACCTCCTGGGAGGACGGGGAGCTGTTTTTT
V: TRBV6-6
D: -
length: 13
size: -
J: TRBJ2-2

CDR3: CATSGTGPTGYGYTF
DNA: TGTGCCACCAGCGGGACAGGGCCCACTGGCTATGGCTACACCTTC
V: TRBV15
D: TRBD1
length: 15
size: -
J: TRBJ1-2

CDR3: CASSGLGRGDEQYF
DNA: TGTGCCAGCAGCGGACTAGGGCGTGGTGACGAGCAGTACTTC
V: TRBV7-8
D: TRBD2
length: 14
size: -
J: TRBJ2-7

CDR3: CASSLAKGPSYNEQFF
DNA: TGCGCCAGCAGCTTGGCCAAGGGGCCCTCCTACAATGAGCAGTTCTTC
V: TRBV5-1
D: -
length: 16
size: -
J: TRBJ2-1

CDR3: CSVSGDSNQPQHF
DNA: TGCAGCGTTTCCGGAGATAGCAATCAGCCCCAGCATTTT
V: TRBV29-1
D: -
length: 13
size: -
J: TRBJ1-5

CDR3: CASSYSRAGYGYTF
DNA: TGTGCCAGCAGTTACTCGAGGGCCGGCTATGGCTACACCTTC
V: TRBV6-5
D: -
length: 14
size: -
J: TRBJ1-2

CDR3: CASSRQGASYEQYF
DNA: TGTGCCAGCAGCCGACAGGGGGCCTCCTACGAGCAGTACTTC
V: TRBV4-2
D: TRBD1
length: 14
size: -
J: TRBJ2-7

CDR3: CASSFRDSPYEQYF
DNA: TGTGCCAGCAGCTTCCGGGACAGCCCTTACGAGCAGTACTTC
V: TRBV5-6
D: TRBD1
length: 14
size: -
J: TRBJ2-7

CDR3: CASSFGSPTDTQYF
DNA: TGCGCCAGCAGCTTCGGGTCCCCCACAGATACGCAGTATTTT
V: TRBV5-1
D: -
length: 14
size: -
J: TRBJ2-3

CDR3: CASRSGVAKNIQYF
DNA: TGTGCCAGTAGGAGCGGGGTAGCCAAAAACATTCAGTACTTC
V: TRBV19
D: TRBD2
length: 14
size: -
J: TRBJ2-4

CDR3: CATETSGRSTVTDTQYF
DNA: TGTGCCACTGAAACTAGCGGGAGGTCTACCGTCACAGATACGCAGTATTTT
V: TRBV30
D: TRBD2
length: 17
size: once
J: TRBJ2-3

CDR3: CASSARREALDEQFF
DNA: TGTGCCAGCAGCGCTAGGAGGGAGGCCCTCGATGAGCAGTTCTTC
V: TRBV28
D: -
length: 15
size: -
J: TRBJ2-1

CDR3: CASSNDRGPETQYF
DNA: TGTGCCAGCAGCAACGACAGGGGGCCAGAGACCCAGTACTTC
V: TRBV7-9
D: TRBD1
length: 14
size: -
J: TRBJ2-5

CDR3: CASSETGGIETQYF
DNA: TGTGCCAGCAGCGAAACCGGGGGTATAGAGACCCAGTACTTC
V: TRBV7-2
D: -
length: 14
size: -
J: TRBJ2-5

CDR3: CASSFPGRAAYEQYF
DNA: TGTGCCAGCAGTTTTCCAGGCAGGGCTGCCTACGAGCAGTACTTC
V: TRBV28
D: -
length: 15
size: -
J: TRBJ2-7

CDR3: CASSPRAGGPWDEQFF
DNA: TGTGCCAGCAGCCCAAGAGCGGGAGGGCCTTGGGATGAGCAGTTCTTC
V: TRBV11-2
D: TRBD2
length: 16
size: -
J: TRBJ2-1

CDR3: CASSSQGNGYTF
DNA: TGTGCCAGCAGTTCCCAGGGTAATGGCTACACCTTC
V: TRBV28
D: -
length: 12
size: few
J: TRBJ1-2

CDR3: CASSLDRGRAGANVLTF
DNA: TGCGCCAGCAGCTTGGACAGGGGGCGCGCTGGGGCCAACGTCCTGACTTTC
V: TRBV5-1
D: TRBD1
length: 17
size: -
J: TRBJ2-6

CDR3: CASSPRDRGLSGELFF
DNA: TGTGCCAGCAGCCCCCGGGACAGGGGGCTGTCCGGGGAGCTGTTTTTT
V: TRBV7-9
D: TRBD1
length: 16
size: -
J: TRBJ2-2

CDR3: CASSPAETGLRQYF
DNA: TGTGCCAGCAGTCCCGCCGAGACAGGGCTTCGGCAGTACTTC
V: TRBV6-6
D: TRBD1
length: 14
size: -
J: TRBJ2-7

CDR3: CASSLVGGNTEAFF
DNA: TGTGCCAGCAGCTTGGTGGGAGGTAACACTGAAGCTTTCTTT
V: TRBV5-5
D: -
length: 14
size: -
J: TRBJ1-1

CDR3: CASSEALNYEQYF
DNA: TGTGCCAGCAGTGAAGCACTAAACTACGAGCAGTACTTC
V: TRBV6-1
D: -
length: 13
size: -
J: TRBJ2-7

CDR3: CASSLYKLAGGRYNEQFF
DNA: TGTGCCAGCAGCTTGTACAAGTTAGCGGGAGGGCGATACAATGAGCAGTTCTTC
V: TRBV5-6
D: TRBD2
length: 18
size: -
J: TRBJ2-1

CDR3: CASRIAGGTEAFF
DNA: TGTGCCAGCAGGATCGCGGGGGGCACTGAAGCTTTCTTT
V: TRBV27
D: -
length: 13
size: -
J: TRBJ1-1

CDR3: CASSTRPSGRTSSYEQYF
DNA: TGTGCCAGCAGCACCCGGCCTAGCGGGAGGACCAGCTCCTACGAGCAGTACTTC
V: TRBV7-9
D: TRBD2
length: 18
size: -
J: TRBJ2-7

CDR3: CASGTSGRAPDTQYF
DNA: TGTGCCAGCGGAACTAGCGGGAGGGCCCCAGATACGCAGTATTTT
V: TRBV5-8
D: TRBD2
length: 15
size: -
J: TRBJ2-3

CDR3: CASRAYSNQPQHF
DNA: TGTGCCAGCAGAGCTTATAGCAATCAGCCCCAGCATTTT
V: TRBV27
D: -
length: 13
size: -
J: TRBJ1-5

CDR3: CASSLVTGGAFF
DNA: TGTGCCAGCAGCTTAGTGACCGGAGGAGCTTTCTTT
V: TRBV11-2
D: -
length: 12
size: -
J: TRBJ1-1

CDR3: CASSPLGRELYNEQFF
DNA: TGTGCCAGCAGTCCCCTCGGGCGGGAGCTTTACAATGAGCAGTTCTTC
V: TRBV28
D: TRBD2
length: 16
size: -
J: TRBJ2-1

CDR3: CASSVGSANYGYTF
DNA: TGTGCCAGCAGCGTTGGGAGCGCTAACTATGGCTACACCTTC
V: TRBV9
D: -
length: 14
size: few
J: TRBJ1-2

CDR3: CSAAPQGTITNEKLFF
DNA: TGCAGCGCCGCACCCCAGGGGACGATTACTAATGAAAAACTGTTTTTT
V: TRBV29-1
D: -
length: 16
size: -
J: TRBJ1-4

CDR3: CAISDLDEQFF
DNA: TGTGCCATCAGTGACCTTGATGAGCAGTTCTTC
V: TRBV10-3
D: -
length: 11
size: -
J: TRBJ2-1

CDR3: CASSLGGGAGTDYEQYF
DNA: TGCGCCAGCAGCTTGGGGGGTGGGGCAGGAACCGACTACGAGCAGTACTTC
V: TRBV5-1
D: -
length: 17
size: -
J: TRBJ2-7

CDR3: CASSLGSQGGYTF
DNA: TGCGCCAGCAGCTTGGGGAGTCAGGGAGGCTACACCTTC
V: TRBV5-1
D: -
length: 13
size: -
J: TRBJ1-2

CDR3: CAISGTTSGTDYEQYF
DNA: TGTGCCATCAGTGGGACAACTAGCGGGACGGACTACGAGCAGTACTTC
V: TRBV10-3
D: TRBD2
length: 16
size: -
J: TRBJ2-7

CDR3: CASSFQRGEETQYF
DNA: TGTGCCAGCAGTTTTCAGCGGGGTGAGGAGACCCAGTACTTC
V: TRBV28
D: TRBD2
length: 14
size: -
J: TRBJ2-5

CDR3: CAIRGLEGPNTEAFF
DNA: TGTGCCATCAGAGGTTTGGAGGGGCCGAACACTGAAGCTTTCTTT
V: TRBV10-3
D: -
length: 15
size: -
J: TRBJ1-1

CDR3: CASSEWAGGKGTYEQYF
DNA: TGCGCCAGCAGTGAATGGGCTGGGGGCAAGGGGACCTACGAGCAGTACTTC
V: TRBV10-1
D: -
length: 17
size: -
J: TRBJ2-7

CDR3: CATNQRGTTDTQYF
DNA: TGTGCGACCAACCAGCGGGGGACCACAGATACGCAGTATTTT
V: TRBV28
D: TRBD2
length: 14
size: -
J: TRBJ2-3

CDR3: CAYRTSGSNVYNEQFF
DNA: TGTGCCTATCGGACTAGCGGGAGTAACGTCTACAATGAGCAGTTCTTC
V: TRBV30
D: TRBD2
length: 16
size: -
J: TRBJ2-1

CDR3: CAWTQLLTGTNTEAFF
DNA: TGTGCCTGGACCCAGCTTTTAACAGGGACGAACACTGAAGCTTTCTTT
V: TRBV30
D: -
length: 16
size: -
J: TRBJ1-1

CDR3: CASSFASGNQQYF
DNA: TGTGCCAGCAGCTTCGCTAGCGGGAACCAGCAGTACTTC
V: TRBV13
D: TRBD2
length: 13
size: -
J: TRBJ2-5

CDR3: CASRLGTGAYEQYF
DNA: TGTGCCAGCAGGCTCGGGACAGGGGCCTACGAGCAGTACTTC
V: TRBV27
D: TRBD1
length: 14
size: -
J: TRBJ2-7

CDR3: CASSQVGTSGRGQFF
DNA: TGTGCCAGCAGCCAAGTCGGGACTAGCGGCAGGGGGCAGTTCTTC
V: TRBV2
D: TRBD2
length: 15
size: -
J: TRBJ2-1

CDR3: CASSLARLAGGTWTPEQYF
DNA: TGTGCCAGCAGCTTGGCACGTCTAGCGGGAGGGACTTGGACCCCTGAGCAGTACTTC
V: TRBV5-6
D: TRBD2
length: 19
size: -
J: TRBJ2-7

CDR3: CASSTGRTGGFYEQYF
DNA: TGTGCCAGTAGTACTGGCCGGACAGGGGGTTTCTACGAGCAGTACTTC
V: TRBV19
D: TRBD1
length: 16
size: -
J: TRBJ2-7

CDR3: CASSTRSGNQPQHF
DNA: TGCGCCAGCAGCACGAGGAGCGGCAATCAGCCCCAGCATTTT
V: TRBV4-1
D: -
length: 14
size: -
J: TRBJ1-5